The 13 T cell receptor beta chains presented below share a single source sample, sequenced in a study of CXCR3-negative and CXCR3-positive naive CD8 T cells. The authors made the TRB cDNA libraries by 5' RACE using UMI labels. TCRdb reanalyzed the 5' RACE reads and collapses them to one entry per CDR3 protein, without DNA. The clone table shows approximately 70,000 distinct CDR3 sequences, with the ten largest holding about 1.5%. The specimen was naive CXCR3- CD8+ T cells from blood. The subset is: CD45RO-CCR7+CD27+CD95- naive CD8+ T cells lacking CXCR3 (TNR3-). All receptors come from a human donor in good health. Some clones in this sample may be carry-over from other donors' samples.

The chain links TRBV5-1 to TRBJ2-7. The length of the CDR3 is 13 residues. Per the germline V gene, CDR1 is SGHRS and CDR2 is YFSETQ. The CDR3 protein is CASSLDGFYEQYF.

The chain uses TRBV23-1 and TRBJ1-5; TCRdb proposes TRBD1, but this gene call is untestable without DNA. TRBV23-1 qualifies as an ORF whose function is uncertain. The CDR3 covers 22 residues. Here the CDR3 reads CASSQSSTRPNNRGLVDQPQHF.

V usage is TRBV7-2 and J usage is TRBJ2-1; there is no DNA to check the TCRdb D call of TRBD1. Per germline, CDR1 SGHTA and CDR2 FQGNSA. This CDR3 contains 13 residues. CDR3 protein: CASRTLGGNEQFF.

V gene TRBV24-1 combines with J gene TRBJ2-1. The CDR3 consists of 16 residues. The germline V gene encodes CDR1 KGHDR and CDR2 SFDVKD. CDR3 loop: CATSDLRGGPYNEQFF.

This rearrangement joins TRBV28 to TRBJ2-2; no DNA is available, so the TRBD1 call from TCRdb remains unchecked. The CDR3 is 18 amino acids. Germline CDR1 MDHEN, CDR2 SYDVKM. Here the CDR3 reads CASSLLQMAGGQSGELFF.

The J gene is TRBJ2-5, the V gene TRBV7-9; TCRdb reports TRBD1, a call that lacks DNA to check it against. Germline V gene data show CDR1 as SEHNR and CDR2 as FQNEAQ (reference sequence). CDR3 size: 16 residues. The CDR3 protein is CASSLDWDHPQGTQYF.

The chain recombines TRBV10-3 with TRBJ1-2; the TCRdb D gene call, TRBD1, has no DNA to confirm it. In germline, CDR1 is ENHRY, CDR2 SYGVKD. This CDR3 is 15 amino acids long. The CDR3 spells CAISESERGWDGYTF.

The V call is TRBV6-5, the J call TRBJ1-6; TCRdb's D call, TRBD1, is unchecked because there is no DNA. The CDR3 runs 15 residues. Germline V gene sequence: CDR1 MNHEY, CDR2 SVGAGI. The chain's CDR3 is CASSYSQGYNSPLHF.

The genes are TRBV20-1 and TRBJ1-6; TCRdb selects TRBD1, and the lack of DNA leaves this call unchecked. The CDR3 covers 14 residues. Looked up from germline, CDR1 is DFQATT and CDR2 is SNEGSKA (reference sequence). Here the CDR3 reads CSAKGTGGSSPLHF.

The chain couples TRBV20-1 to TRBJ2-1; TCRdb picks TRBD2, but there is no DNA to check that call. The CDR3 has 15 residues. Germline lookup yields CDR1 DFQATT and CDR2 SNEGSKA (reference sequence). CDR3 sequence reads: CSAPDYPGPYNEQFF.

CDR3 sequence: CASSLATRAEQYF. The chain uses TRBV7-7 and TRBJ2-7; TCRdb reports TRBD1, a call that lacks DNA to check it against. The CDR3 covers 13 residues. Germline CDR1 is SSHAT and CDR2 is FNYEAQ (reference sequence).

The chain has TRBV9 and TRBJ2-2. The CDR3 runs 14 residues. The V gene's germline CDR1 is SGDLS and CDR2 YYNGEE. The CDR3 reads CASSVVSQPGELFF. The variable domain in full, completed from reference TRBV9 and TRBJ2-2, reads DSGVTQTPKHLITATGQRVTLRCSPRSGDLSVYWYQQSLDQGLQFLIQYYNGEERAKGNILERFSAQQFPDLHSELNLSSLELGDSALYFCASSVVSQPGELFFGEGSRLTVL.

This chain connects TRBV7-6 to TRBJ2-3; with no DNA, the TCRdb D assignment of TRBD1 cannot be verified. CDR3 size: 15 residues. Germline lookup yields CDR1 SGHVS and CDR2 FNYEAQ. The CDR3 reads CASRQTTQGADTQYF.